This TCR beta chain was profiled in a study of T cell responses to AZD1222 COVID-19 vaccine. Using immunoSEQ multiplex PCR, the repertoire was profiled, and TCRdb retains in-frame clones only, with some absent. The sample yields more than 140,000 clones, approximately 89% seen once. Study-wide findings and caveats: Donor demographics were predominantly white British with a female majority; clonal diversity may be underestimated. The CD4 TCRs associated with vaccination extended across spike and predominated at 160-218 and 743-854.

With respect to this clone: The antigen remains undetermined.

Sample: peripheral blood, taken on day 0 of AZD1222 vaccination. The origin of this receptor is an adult in good health.

This CDR3 is CSASRRGSLETQYF. The CDR3 DNA follows: TGCAGTGCTAGTCGGAGGGGGAGTCTGGAGACCCAGTACTTC. The V gene is TRBV20-1, the J gene TRBJ2-5; D possibly uses TRBD1 or TRBD2 (6 bases each). Trimming stripped 3 bases from V and 5 bases from J, with 16 bases between. The CDR3 spans 14 residues. Germline assignment: CDR1 DFQATT and CDR2 SNEGSKA (reference sequence).